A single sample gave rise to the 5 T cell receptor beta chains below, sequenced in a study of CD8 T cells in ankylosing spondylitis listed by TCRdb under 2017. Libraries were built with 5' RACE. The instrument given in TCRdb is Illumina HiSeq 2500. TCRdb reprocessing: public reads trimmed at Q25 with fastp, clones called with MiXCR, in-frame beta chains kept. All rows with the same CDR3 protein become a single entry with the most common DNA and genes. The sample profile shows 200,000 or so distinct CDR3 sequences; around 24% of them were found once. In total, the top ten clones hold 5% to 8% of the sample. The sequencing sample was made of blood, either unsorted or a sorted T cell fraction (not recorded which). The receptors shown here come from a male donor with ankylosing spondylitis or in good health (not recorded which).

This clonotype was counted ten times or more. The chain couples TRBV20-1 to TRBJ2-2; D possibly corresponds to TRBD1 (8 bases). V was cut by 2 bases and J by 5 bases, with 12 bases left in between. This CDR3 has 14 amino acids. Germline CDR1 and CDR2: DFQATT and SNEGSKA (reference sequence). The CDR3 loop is CSARNRGGTGELFF. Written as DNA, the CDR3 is TGCAGTGCTAGAAACAGGGGGGGGACCGGGGAGCTGTTTTTT.

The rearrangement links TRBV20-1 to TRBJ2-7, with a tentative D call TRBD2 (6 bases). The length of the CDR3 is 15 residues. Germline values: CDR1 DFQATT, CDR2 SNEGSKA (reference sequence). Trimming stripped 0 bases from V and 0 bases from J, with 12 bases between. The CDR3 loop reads CSARDRLATSYEQYF. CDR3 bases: TGCAGTGCTAGAGATCGCCTAGCGACCTCCTACGAGCAGTACTTC.

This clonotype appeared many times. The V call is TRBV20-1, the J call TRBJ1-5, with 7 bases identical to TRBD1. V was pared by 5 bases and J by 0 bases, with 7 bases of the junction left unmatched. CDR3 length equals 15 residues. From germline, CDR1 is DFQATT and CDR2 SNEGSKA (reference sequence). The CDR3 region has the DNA TGCAGTGCTCAGAACGGACAGGTTAGCAATCAGCCCCAGCATTTT. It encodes CSAQNGQVSNQPQHF.

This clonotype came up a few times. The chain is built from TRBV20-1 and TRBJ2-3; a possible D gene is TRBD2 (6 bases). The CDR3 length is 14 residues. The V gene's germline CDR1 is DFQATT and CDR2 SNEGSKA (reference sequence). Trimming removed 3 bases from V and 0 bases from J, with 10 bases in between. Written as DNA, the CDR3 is TGCAGTGCTAGCCTAGCGCAAAGCACAGATACGCAGTATTTT. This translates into CSASLAQSTDTQYF.

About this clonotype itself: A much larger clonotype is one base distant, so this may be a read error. The CDR3 nucleotides are TGTGCCAGCCAGTTTGGACAGGGATCTGAAGCTTTCTTT. It translates to CASQFGQGSEAFF. J is TRBJ1-1 and V is TRBV6-5; 8 bases are a match to TRBD1. The CDR3 runs 13 residues. CDR1 is MNHEY and CDR2 is SVGAGI in the germline V gene. The V segment lost 8 bases and the J segment 6 bases; nucleotides outside the gene matches: 8.